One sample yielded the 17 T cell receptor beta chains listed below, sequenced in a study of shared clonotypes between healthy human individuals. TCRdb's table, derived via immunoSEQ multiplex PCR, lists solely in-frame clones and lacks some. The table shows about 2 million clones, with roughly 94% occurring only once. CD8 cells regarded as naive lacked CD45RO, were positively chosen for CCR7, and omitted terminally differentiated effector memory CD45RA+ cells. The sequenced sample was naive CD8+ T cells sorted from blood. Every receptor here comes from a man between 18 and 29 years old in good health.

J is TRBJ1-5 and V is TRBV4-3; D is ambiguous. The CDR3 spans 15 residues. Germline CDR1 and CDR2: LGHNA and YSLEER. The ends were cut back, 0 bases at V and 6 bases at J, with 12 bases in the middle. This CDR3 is CASSQDLEGLQPQHF. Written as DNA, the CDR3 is TGCGCCAGCAGCCAAGATCTTGAAGGGCTTCAGCCCCAGCATTTT.

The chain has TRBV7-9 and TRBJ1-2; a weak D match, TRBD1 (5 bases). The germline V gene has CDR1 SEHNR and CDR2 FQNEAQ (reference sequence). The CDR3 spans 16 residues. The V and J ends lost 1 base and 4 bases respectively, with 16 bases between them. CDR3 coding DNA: TGTGCCAGCAGCTTAGTGCGTCCGGGGGAGGGCTATGGCTACACCTTC. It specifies CASSLVRPGEGYGYTF.

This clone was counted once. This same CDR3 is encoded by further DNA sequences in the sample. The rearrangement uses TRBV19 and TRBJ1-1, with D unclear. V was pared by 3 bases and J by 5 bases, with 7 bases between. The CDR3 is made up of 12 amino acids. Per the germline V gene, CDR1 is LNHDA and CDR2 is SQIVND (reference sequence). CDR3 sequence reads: CASSIWGTEAFF. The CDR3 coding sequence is TGTGCCAGTAGTATCTGGGGTACTGAAGCTTTCTTT.

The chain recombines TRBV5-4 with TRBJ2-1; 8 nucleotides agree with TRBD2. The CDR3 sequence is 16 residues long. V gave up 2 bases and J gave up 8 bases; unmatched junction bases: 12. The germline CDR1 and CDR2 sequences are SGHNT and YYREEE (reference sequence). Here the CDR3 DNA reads TGTGCCAGCAGCTTTCCCGAGCGGGGGCCGTCGGATGAGCAGTTCTTC. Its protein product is CASSFPERGPSDEQFF. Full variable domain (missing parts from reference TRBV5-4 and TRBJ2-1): ETGVTQSPTHLIKTRGQQVTLRCSSQSGHNTVSWYQQALGQGPQFIFQYYREEENGRGNFPPRFSGLQFPNYSSELNVNALELDDSALYLCASSFPERGPSDEQFFGPGTRLTVL.

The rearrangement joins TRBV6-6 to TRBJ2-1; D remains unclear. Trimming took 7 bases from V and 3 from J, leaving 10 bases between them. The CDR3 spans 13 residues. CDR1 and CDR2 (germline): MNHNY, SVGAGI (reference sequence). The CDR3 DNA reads TGTGCCAGCACCGACCTAGACTACAATGAGCAGTTCTTC. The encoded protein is CASTDLDYNEQFF.

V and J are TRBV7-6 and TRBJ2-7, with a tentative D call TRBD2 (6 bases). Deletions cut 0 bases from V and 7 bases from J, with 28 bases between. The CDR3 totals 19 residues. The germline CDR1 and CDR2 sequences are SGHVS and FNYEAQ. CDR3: CASSLAGGVGAALGREQYF. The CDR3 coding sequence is TGTGCCAGCAGCTTAGCTGGGGGAGTAGGGGCCGCTTTAGGGAGGGAGCAGTACTTC.

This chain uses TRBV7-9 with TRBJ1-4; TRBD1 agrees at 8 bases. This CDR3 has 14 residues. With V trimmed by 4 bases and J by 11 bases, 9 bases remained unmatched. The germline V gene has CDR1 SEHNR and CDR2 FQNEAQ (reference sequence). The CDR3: CASSSGQVARKLFF. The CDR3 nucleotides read TGTGCCAGCAGCTCGGGACAGGTGGCTAGGAAACTGTTTTTT.

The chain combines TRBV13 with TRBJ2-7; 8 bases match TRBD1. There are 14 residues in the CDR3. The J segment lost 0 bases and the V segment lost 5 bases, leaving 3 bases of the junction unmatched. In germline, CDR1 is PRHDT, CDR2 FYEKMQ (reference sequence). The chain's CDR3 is CASSIRGPSYEQYF. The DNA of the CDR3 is TGTGCCAGCAGCATCAGGGGGCCCTCCTACGAGCAGTACTTC.

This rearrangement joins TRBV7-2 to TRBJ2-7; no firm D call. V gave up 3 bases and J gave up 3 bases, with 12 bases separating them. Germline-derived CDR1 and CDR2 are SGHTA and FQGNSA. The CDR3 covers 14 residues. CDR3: CASSFNAGYYEQYF. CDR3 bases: TGTGCCAGCAGCTTTAACGCCGGGTACTACGAGCAGTACTTC. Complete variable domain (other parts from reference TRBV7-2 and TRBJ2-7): GAGVSQSPSNKVTEKGKDVELRCDPISGHTALYWYRQSLGQGLEFLIYFQGNSAPDKSGLPSDRFSAERTGGSVSTLTIQRTQQEDSAVYLCASSFNAGYYEQYFGPGTRLTVT.

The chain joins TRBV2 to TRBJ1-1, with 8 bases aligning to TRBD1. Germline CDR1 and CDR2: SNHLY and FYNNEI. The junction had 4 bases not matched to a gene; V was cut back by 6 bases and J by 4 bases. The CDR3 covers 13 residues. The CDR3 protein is CASRPGGGTEAFF. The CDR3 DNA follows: TGTGCCAGCAGGCCAGGGGGCGGCACTGAAGCTTTCTTT. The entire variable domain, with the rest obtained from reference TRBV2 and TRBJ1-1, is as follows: EPEVTQTPSHQVTQMGQEVILRCVPISNHLYFYWYRQILGQKVEFLVSFYNNEISEKSEIFDDQFSVERPDGSNFTLKIRSTKLEDSAMYFCASRPGGGTEAFFGQGTRLTVV.

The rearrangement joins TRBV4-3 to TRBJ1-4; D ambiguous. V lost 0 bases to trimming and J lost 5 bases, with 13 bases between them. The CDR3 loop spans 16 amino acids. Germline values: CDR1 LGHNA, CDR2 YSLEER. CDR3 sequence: CASSQEFYSSNEKLFF. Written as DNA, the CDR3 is TGCGCCAGCAGCCAAGAATTTTACAGTTCAAATGAAAAACTGTTTTTT.

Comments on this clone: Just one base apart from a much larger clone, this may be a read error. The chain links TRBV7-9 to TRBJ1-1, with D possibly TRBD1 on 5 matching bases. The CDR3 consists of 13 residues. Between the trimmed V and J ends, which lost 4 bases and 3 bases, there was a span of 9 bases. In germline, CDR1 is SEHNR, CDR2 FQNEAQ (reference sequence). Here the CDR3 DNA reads TGTGCCAGCAGCTCCTGGGGGGACACTGAAGCTTTCTTT. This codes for CASSSWGDTEAFF.

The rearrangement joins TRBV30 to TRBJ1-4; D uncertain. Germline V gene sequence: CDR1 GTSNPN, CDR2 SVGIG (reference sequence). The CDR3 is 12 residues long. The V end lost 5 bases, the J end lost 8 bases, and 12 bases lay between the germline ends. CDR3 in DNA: TGTGCCTGGGACTCTGAAGGGGAAAAACTGTTTTTT. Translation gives CAWDSEGEKLFF.

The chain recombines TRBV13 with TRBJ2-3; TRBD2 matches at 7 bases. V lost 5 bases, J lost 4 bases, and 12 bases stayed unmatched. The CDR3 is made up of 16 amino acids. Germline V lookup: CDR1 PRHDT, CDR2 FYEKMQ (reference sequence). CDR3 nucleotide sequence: TGTGCCAGCAGCAAACCGGGACTAACGGCGGCAGATACGCAGTATTTT. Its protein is CASSKPGLTAADTQYF.

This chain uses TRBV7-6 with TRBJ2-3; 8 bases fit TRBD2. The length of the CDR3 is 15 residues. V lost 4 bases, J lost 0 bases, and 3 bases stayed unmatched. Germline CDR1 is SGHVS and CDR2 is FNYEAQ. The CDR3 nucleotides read TGTGCCAGCAGCTCACTAGCGGCTAGCACAGATACGCAGTATTTT. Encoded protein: CASSSLAASTDTQYF.

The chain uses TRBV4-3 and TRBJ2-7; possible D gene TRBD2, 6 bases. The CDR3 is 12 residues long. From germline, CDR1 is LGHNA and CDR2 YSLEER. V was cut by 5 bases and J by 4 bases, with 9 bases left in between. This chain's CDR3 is CASSYSGYEQYF. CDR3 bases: TGCGCCAGCAGCTATAGCGGTTACGAGCAGTACTTC.

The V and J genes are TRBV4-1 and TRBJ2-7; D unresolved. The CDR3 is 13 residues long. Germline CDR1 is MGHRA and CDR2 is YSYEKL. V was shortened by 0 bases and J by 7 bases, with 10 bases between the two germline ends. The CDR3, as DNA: TGCGCCAGCAGCCAAGAGGGCTTACTGGAGCAGTACTTC. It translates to CASSQEGLLEQYF.